Listed here are 10 T cell receptor beta chains from one sample, sequenced in a study of OX40 agonist ivuxolimab in advanced cancers. The method was the immunoSEQ multiplex PCR assay. Held by TCRdb, this immuneACCESS table contains in-frame sequences only and omits some clones. Under half of the omission traces to an unresolved V gene where checked; the cause of the rest is unknown. In this sample the table shows around 60,000 clones, about 91% of which occur a single time. About 0.4% of the sample is held by the ten biggest clonotypes. The material was CD4+ or CD8+ T cells sorted from blood, obtained in a trial of the OX40 agonist ivuxolimab. These receptors came from an adult with an advanced solid tumor such as melanoma, head and neck, liver or kidney cancer.

The chain joins TRBV19 to TRBJ1-2; 10 bases line up with TRBD1. This CDR3 is 14 amino acids long. CDR1 and CDR2 (germline): LNHDA, SQIVND (reference sequence). J was trimmed by 7 bases and V by 4 bases; bases with no gene match: 6. CDR3 sequence: CASSKAGTGAGYTF. The CDR3 DNA follows: TGTGCCAGTAGTAAGGCCGGGACAGGGGCTGGCTACACCTTC.

This chain joins TRBV7-8 and TRBJ2-2; D is uncertain. Trimming pared 5 bases from V and 0 bases from J, leaving 10 bases between. CDR3 length equals 15 residues. The V gene's germline CDR1 is SGHVS and CDR2 FQNEAQ. The CDR3 here is CASSLGGSNTGELFF. The CDR3, as DNA: TGTGCCAGCAGCCTTGGTGGGTCGAACACCGGGGAGCTGTTTTTT.

The chain links TRBV7-9 to TRBJ2-3; possible D gene TRBD1, 6 bases. There are 15 residues in the CDR3. CDR1 is SEHNR, CDR2 FQNEAQ, per germline (reference sequence). V lost 5 bases, J lost 0 bases, and 12 bases lay in between. The CDR3 region is CASSPGQISTDTQYF. The DNA of the CDR3 is TGTGCCAGCAGCCCCGGACAGATTAGCACAGATACGCAGTATTTT.

This clone has only a few counts. V gene TRBV7-2 combines with J gene TRBJ1-2; D not resolved. Trimming removed 5 bases from V and 4 bases from J, with 17 bases in between. The CDR3 runs to 15 residues. CDR1 and CDR2 from the germline V gene are SGHTA and FQGNSA. The CDR3 DNA follows: TGTGCCAGCAGCCCGCCAAGATCACCAAGCTATGGCTACACCTTC. Residues: CASSPPRSPSYGYTF.

The chain joins TRBV18 to TRBJ2-2, with D possibly TRBD1 on 7 matching bases. Between the trimmed V and J ends, which lost 6 bases and 4 bases, there was a span of 12 bases. The CDR3 has 14 amino acids. Germline V lookup: CDR1 KGHSH, CDR2 LQKENI. CDR3 in DNA: TGTGCCAGCTCGCCAGGGGGAGGCACCGGGGAGCTGTTTTTT. Translating it yields CASSPGGGTGELFF.

In this sample, this clone turned up once. The chain has TRBV9 and TRBJ2-1; TRBD2 agrees at 10 bases. V was pared by 0 bases and J by 3 bases, with 3 bases of the junction left unmatched. The CDR3 covers 16 residues. The germline V gene encodes CDR1 SGDLS and CDR2 YYNGEE. The CDR3, as DNA: TGTGCCAGCAGCGTAGGAACTAGCGGGATCTACAATGAGCAGTTCTTC. Translation gives CASSVGTSGIYNEQFF.

V and J are TRBV2 and TRBJ1-2, with TRBD1 matching over 9 bases. Looked up from germline, CDR1 is SNHLY and CDR2 is FYNNEI. Unmatched junction bases numbered 9, after V lost 4 bases and J lost 6 bases. The CDR3 has 15 amino acids. The CDR3 DNA is TGTGCCAGCAGTGTGAGGGGACAGGGTTCCGATGGCTACACCTTC. Its protein is CASSVRGQGSDGYTF.

This clone showed up just once. The J gene is TRBJ1-2, the V gene TRBV19; a weak D match, TRBD1 (5 bases). Trimming left V 6 bases short and J 4 bases short, with 21 bases between. Germline lookup yields CDR1 LNHDA and CDR2 SQIVND (reference sequence). This CDR3 contains 16 residues. The CDR3 protein is CASRSQGEGLIYGYTF. The CDR3 coding sequence is TGTGCCAGTAGATCTCAAGGGGAGGGGTTGATCTATGGCTACACCTTC.

The chain uses TRBV5-4 and TRBJ1-2, with 10 bases identical to TRBD1. The trim removed 10 bases at V and 5 bases at J, leaving 8 bases unmatched. CDR3 length: 13 amino acids. Germline V gene lookup returns CDR1 SGHNT and CDR2 YYREEE (reference sequence). The CDR3 region has the DNA TGTGCCGGTTCGACAGGGGGCCGTTATGGCTACACCTTC. It is translated as CAGSTGGRYGYTF.

The chain combines TRBV7-6 with TRBJ2-7; D possibly matches TRBD1 or TRBD2 (5 bases each). Trimming removed 5 bases from V and 6 bases from J, with 17 bases in between. CDR3 length: 14 residues. Germline assignment: CDR1 SGHVS and CDR2 FNYEAQ. CDR3 amino acids: CASSAPRGRVEQYF. The DNA of the CDR3 is TGTGCCAGCAGCGCCCCCCGGGGCAGGGTCGAGCAGTACTTC. The full variable domain, its missing parts supplied by reference TRBV7-6 and TRBJ2-7, is GAGVSQSPRYKVTKRGQDVALRCDPISGHVSLYWYRQALGQGPEFLTYFNYEAQQDKSGLPNDRFSAERPEGSISTLTIQRTEQRDSAMYRCASSAPRGRVEQYFGPGTRLTVT.